There are a few counts of the clone carrying this T cell receptor beta chain. The antigen remains undetermined. The sample is drawn from a study of CD8 T cells in ankylosing spondylitis. Findings and caveats of the study: A TCR beta motif made of 7 to 9 highly homologous variants seemed typical of ankylosing spondylitis blood. Reportedly, matched ankylosing spondylitis synovial fluid was significantly enriched for disease-linked clones.

TCR beta libraries were made by quantitative 5'-RACE with molecular barcodes. TCRdb passed the 5' RACE reads through MiXCR, listing each CDR3 protein once. The data contain about 160,000 distinct CDR3 sequences, 9.5% to 10% of them seen just once; the ten biggest clones take up roughly 16%. There are 15 residues in the CDR3. Trimming stripped 8 bases from V and 0 bases from J, with 15 bases between. Germline V lookup: CDR1 MNHNS, CDR2 SASEGT. The chain links TRBV6-1 to TRBJ2-3, with D perhaps matching TRBD1 (5 bases). The sample was blood, either unsorted or a sorted T cell fraction (not recorded which). The source of this sequence is a female donor with ankylosing spondylitis or in good health (not recorded which). CDR3 nucleotides: TGTGCCAGCTCACAGGATGGCAGCAGCACAGATACGCAGTATTTT. Amino acid sequence: CASSQDGSSTDTQYF.